Each of the 22 T cell receptor beta chains below was sequenced from the same sample in a study of cytomegalovirus exposure and HLA in healthy donors. Both 60 Vbeta primers and 13 Jbeta primers went into the PCR. Profiled with immunoSEQ multiplex PCR; TCRdb holds only in-frame clones, not every one. The data contain about 96,000 clones, approximately 75% of them singletons. Sequenced input: PBMCs. These receptors came from a female donor in good health and CMV-seropositive.

CDR3 sequence: CASSRTSAGVTDTQYF. As DNA, the CDR3 is TGCGCCAGCAGTCGGACTAGCGCGGGAGTCACAGATACGCAGTATTTT. This chain links TRBV10-2 with TRBJ2-3; 9 bases fit TRBD2. Germline values: CDR1 WSHSY, CDR2 SAAADI. CDR3 size: 16 residues. V shed 5 bases, J shed 2 bases, and the junction held 8 bases outside the gene matches.

The chain is built from TRBV2 and TRBJ1-1, with TRBD1 matching over 11 bases. J gave up 4 bases and V 2 bases, and 6 bases lay outside the gene matches. CDR1 SNHLY and CDR2 FYNNEI come from the germline V gene. CDR3 length equals 16 residues. The DNA for the CDR3 is TGTGCCAGCAGTGAACGCCTCGGACAGGGGGCCACTGAAGCTTTCTTT. Its translation: CASSERLGQGATEAFF.

The V call is TRBV4-2, the J call TRBJ2-7; 9 bases align to TRBD2. The germline V gene encodes CDR1 LGHNA and CDR2 YNFKEQ. The CDR3 is made up of 15 amino acids. Germline trimming cut 0 bases from V and 7 bases from J; bases unmatched to any gene: 7. As DNA, the CDR3 is TGTGCCAGCAGCCAAGATCAGAGCGGGGGGCGGGAGCAGTACTTC. Translating it yields CASSQDQSGGREQYF.

The genes are TRBV27 and TRBJ1-2, with a weak D call TRBD1 (6 bases). This CDR3 region has 12 residues. The germline gives CDR1 MNHEY, CDR2 SMNVEV (reference sequence). V dropped 5 bases and J dropped 2 bases, with 6 bases sitting between them. CDR3 loop: CASSQGNYGYTF. The CDR3 DNA is TGTGCCAGCAGTCAGGGGAACTATGGCTACACCTTC.

J is TRBJ2-4 and V is TRBV11-2, with D possibly matching TRBD1 (6 bases). Germline V gene data show CDR1 as SGHAT and CDR2 as FQNNGV. The CDR3 totals 14 residues. The ends were cut back, 7 bases at V and 8 bases at J, with 18 bases in the middle. CDR3 bases: TGTGCCAGCACCCCAGCGTGGGGGCAAGACATTCAGTACTTC. It specifies CASTPAWGQDIQYF.

The J gene is TRBJ1-1, the V gene TRBV28, with D possibly matching TRBD1 (5 bases). Between the trimmed V and J ends, which lost 6 bases and 8 bases, there was a span of 10 bases. CDR3 length: 11 amino acids. CDR1 and CDR2 (germline): MDHEN, SYDVKM. The CDR3 loop is CASSLGAEAFF. As DNA, the CDR3 is TGTGCCAGCAGCCTAGGGGCAGAAGCTTTCTTT.

The chain links TRBV7-2 to TRBJ2-7, with 13 positions matching TRBD2. CDR1 SGHTA and CDR2 FQGNSA come from the germline V gene. The CDR3 extends over 16 amino acids. Unmatched junction bases numbered 4, after V lost 5 bases and J lost 0 bases. CDR3 sequence reads: CASSLGLAGSSYEQYF. CDR3 bases: TGTGCCAGCAGCCTGGGACTAGCGGGGAGCTCCTACGAGCAGTACTTC.

The chain links TRBV29-1 to TRBJ1-5; a possible D gene is TRBD1 (6 bases). V was cut by 7 bases and J by 5 bases, with 18 bases left in between. CDR1 is SQVTM, CDR2 ANQGSEA, per germline. CDR3 length: 14 residues. As DNA, the CDR3 is TGCAGCGCAGTTACAGGGAATAAGGATCAGCCCCAGCATTTT. Residues: CSAVTGNKDQPQHF.

The CDR3 region has the DNA TGTGCCAGCAGCTCCGGGACAGGGGCGGAAAAACTGTTTTTT. Translating gives CASSSGTGAEKLFF. The chain recombines TRBV5-4 with TRBJ1-4; 10 positions agree with TRBD1. The germline CDR1 and CDR2 sequences are SGHNT and YYREEE (reference sequence). The ends lost 3 bases at V and 8 bases at J; junction bases unmatched: 4. The CDR3 is made up of 14 amino acids.

The V gene is TRBV5-1, the J gene TRBJ2-3, with a tentative D call TRBD2 (6 bases). V was pared by 7 bases and J by 3 bases, with 21 bases between. Germline-derived CDR1 and CDR2 are SGHRS and YFSETQ. The CDR3 loop spans 16 amino acids. Here the CDR3 DNA reads TGCGCCAGCTCGGTTGGGGGGAGAGGCGGGACAGATACGCAGTATTTT. It encodes CASSVGGRGGTDTQYF.

As regards this clone: Within the sample, other DNA sequences also encode this same CDR3. The chain uses TRBV29-1 and TRBJ2-7; the match to TRBD1 covers 9 bases. The CDR3 runs to 12 residues. Germline assignment: CDR1 SQVTM and CDR2 ANQGSEA. J was trimmed by 4 bases and V by 6 bases; bases with no gene match: 4. The CDR3 reads CSVEGQGYEQYF. In nucleotides, the CDR3 is TGCAGCGTCGAGGGACAGGGTTACGAGCAGTACTTC.

V is TRBV28 and J is TRBJ1-1; TRBD1 might be the D (5 bases). Trimming removed 10 bases from V and 4 bases from J, with 16 bases in between. The germline CDR1 and CDR2 sequences are MDHEN and SYDVKM. The CDR3 runs 13 residues. CDR3 region: CATDSPSGTEAFF. The CDR3 coding sequence is TGTGCCACCGACAGTCCCTCCGGCACTGAAGCTTTCTTT.

The chain is built from TRBV7-2 and TRBJ2-1; 9 bases line up with TRBD2. Germline V gene data show CDR1 as SGHTA and CDR2 as FQGNSA. V lost 2 bases to trimming and J lost 3 bases; unmatched junction nucleotides: 8. This CDR3 has 17 amino acids. The CDR3 loop is CASSLRQGTSIYNEQFF. As DNA, the CDR3 is TGTGCCAGCAGCTTAAGGCAAGGGACTAGCATCTACAATGAGCAGTTCTTC.

This clone is a singleton in its sample. V usage is TRBV5-1 and J usage is TRBJ2-2, with D possibly being TRBD1 (6 bases). V was cut by 2 bases and J by 4 bases, with 9 bases left in between. There are 14 residues in the CDR3. The germline V gene has CDR1 SGHRS and CDR2 YFSETQ. The CDR3 coding sequence is TGCGCCAGCAGCTTTGGACAGCCCACCGGGGAGCTGTTTTTT. Encoded protein: CASSFGQPTGELFF. Complete variable domain (other parts from reference TRBV5-1 and TRBJ2-2): KAGVTQTPRYLIKTRGQQVTLSCSPISGHRSVSWYQQTPGQGLQFLFEYFSETQRNKGNFPGRFSGRQFSNSRSEMNVSTLELGDSALYLCASSFGQPTGELFFGEGSRLTVL.

The CDR3 DNA follows: TGTGCCAGCAGTTACCTCAGACTAACGAACACTGAAGCTTTCTTT. As protein: CASSYLRLTNTEAFF. The V call is TRBV6-5, the J call TRBJ1-1; D is unresolved. The CDR3 has 15 residues. Germline lookup yields CDR1 MNHEY and CDR2 SVGAGI. Trimming left V 2 bases short and J 1 base short, with 11 bases between.

The rearrangement joins TRBV7-3 to TRBJ2-3; TRBD2 matches at 7 bases. Per the germline V gene, CDR1 is SGHTA and CDR2 is FQGTGA. V lost 8 bases to trimming and J lost 0 bases; unmatched junction nucleotides: 8. The CDR3 covers 15 residues. This CDR3 reads CASRLGGGSTDTQYF. The CDR3 DNA reads as TGTGCCAGCCGGCTGGGGGGGGGAAGCACAGATACGCAGTATTTT.

Details on this clone: The same CDR3 can be traced to other DNA sequences in this sample. The rearrangement uses TRBV10-1 and TRBJ2-7; D is undetermined. This CDR3 region has 13 residues. Germline V gene lookup returns CDR1 WNHNN and CDR2 SYGVQD (reference sequence). V was shortened by 3 bases and J by 5 bases, with 11 bases between the two germline ends. CDR3 DNA sequence: TGCGCCAGCAGTGATAACGAGGAGAACGAGCAGTACTTC. Protein sequence: CASSDNEENEQYF.

The CDR3 region has the DNA TGTGCCACCAGCAGAGATCGGGACATCTCCTACGAGCAGTACTTC. This codes for CATSRDRDISYEQYF. The chain links TRBV15 to TRBJ2-7; perhaps TRBD1 as D (6 bases). Germline CDR1 is LNHNV and CDR2 is YYDKDF (reference sequence). V lost 0 bases, J lost 0 bases, and 9 bases lay in between. The CDR3 has 15 amino acids.

This clone appeared once. This chain uses TRBV7-2 with TRBJ2-1; no clear D. V was shortened by 2 bases and J by 4 bases, with 6 bases between the two germline ends. Germline assignment: CDR1 SGHTA and CDR2 FQGNSA. The CDR3 spans 13 residues. CDR3 nucleotide sequence: TGTGCCAGCAGCTTACAGGCGTACAATGAGCAGTTCTTC. This gives the protein CASSLQAYNEQFF. The full variable domain, with the rest looked up from reference TRBV7-2 and TRBJ2-1, is GAGVSQSPSNKVTEKGKDVELRCDPISGHTALYWYRQSLGQGLEFLIYFQGNSAPDKSGLPSDRFSAERTGGSVSTLTIQRTQQEDSAVYLCASSLQAYNEQFFGPGTRLTVL.

The chain has TRBV29-1 and TRBJ2-3; D unresolved. V lost 0 bases, J lost 4 bases, and 5 bases lay in between. Germline V gene data show CDR1 as SQVTM and CDR2 as ANQGSEA. The CDR3 covers 12 residues. Here the CDR3 DNA reads TGCAGCGTTGAAGAGGCCCCAGATACGCAGTATTTT. It translates to CSVEEAPDTQYF.

This clone was detected only a few times. One junction end does not reproduce the germline sequence, and a read error may be involved. The gene calls are TRBV7-7 and TRBJ2-1; D is perhaps TRBD2 (6 bases). The CDR3 is made up of 14 amino acids. Germline V gene data show CDR1 as SSHAT and CDR2 as FNYEAQ (reference sequence). The CDR3 DNA follows: TGTGCTAGCAGCTCAGGAGGGGCCCGCAATGAGCAGTTCTTC. Protein sequence: CASSSGGARNEQFF.

The J gene is TRBJ1-2, the V gene TRBV7-9; D may be TRBD1 (6 bases). The CDR3 is 15 residues long. Trimming stripped 5 bases from V and 5 bases from J, with 18 bases between. Germline CDR1 reads SEHNR; CDR2 reads FQNEAQ (reference sequence). The DNA for the CDR3 is TGTGCCAGCAGCCCGGGGAACCAAAGGGGGTATGGCTACACCTTC. Translation: CASSPGNQRGYGYTF.